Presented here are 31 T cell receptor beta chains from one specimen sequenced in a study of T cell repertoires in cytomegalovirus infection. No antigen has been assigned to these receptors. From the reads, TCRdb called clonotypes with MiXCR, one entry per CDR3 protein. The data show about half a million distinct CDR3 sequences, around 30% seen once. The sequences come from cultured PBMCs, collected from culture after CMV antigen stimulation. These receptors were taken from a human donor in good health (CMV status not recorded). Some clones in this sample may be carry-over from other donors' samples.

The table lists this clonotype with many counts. Here the CDR3 reads CASSPPTSGRSSYNEQFF. CDR3 in DNA: TGTGCCAGCAGCCCCCCGACTAGCGGGAGATCAAGTTATAATGAGCAGTTCTTC. The J gene is TRBJ2-1, the V gene TRBV11-2; 12 nucleotides match TRBD2. The CDR3 is 18 residues long. V lost 5 bases, J lost 7 bases, and 15 bases stayed unmatched. Germline CDR1 reads SGHAT; CDR2 reads FQNNGV. Full variable domain (rest looked up from reference TRBV11-2 and TRBJ2-1): EAGVAQSPRYKIIEKRQSVAFWCNPISGHATLYWYQQILGQGPKLLIQFQNNGVVDDSQLPKDRFSAERLKGVDSTLKIQPAKLEDSAVYLCASSPPTSGRSSYNEQFFGPGTRLTVL.

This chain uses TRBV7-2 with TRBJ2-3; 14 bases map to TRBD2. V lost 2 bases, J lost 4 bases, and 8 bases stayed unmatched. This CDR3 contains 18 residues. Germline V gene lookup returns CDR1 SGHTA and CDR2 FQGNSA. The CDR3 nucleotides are TGTGCCAGCAGCTTACCGGGACTAGCGGGAGACGTAGCAGATACGCAGTATTTT. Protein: CASSLPGLAGDVADTQYF.

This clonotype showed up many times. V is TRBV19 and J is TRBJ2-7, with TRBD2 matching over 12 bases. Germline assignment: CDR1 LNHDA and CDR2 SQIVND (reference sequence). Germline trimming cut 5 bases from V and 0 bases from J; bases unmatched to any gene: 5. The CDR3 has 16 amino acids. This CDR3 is CASSPTSGSISYEQYF. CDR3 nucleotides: TGTGCCAGTAGTCCGACTAGCGGGAGTATCTCCTACGAGCAGTACTTC.

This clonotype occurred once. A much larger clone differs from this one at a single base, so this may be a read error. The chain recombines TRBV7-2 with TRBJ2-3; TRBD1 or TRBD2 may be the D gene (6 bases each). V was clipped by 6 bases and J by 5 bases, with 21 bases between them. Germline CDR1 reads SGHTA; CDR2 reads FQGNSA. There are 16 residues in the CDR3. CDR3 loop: CASRPGLGGSGDTQYF. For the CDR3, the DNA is TGTGCCAGCAGACCGGGGCTAGGGGGGAGTGGAGATACGCAGTATTTT.

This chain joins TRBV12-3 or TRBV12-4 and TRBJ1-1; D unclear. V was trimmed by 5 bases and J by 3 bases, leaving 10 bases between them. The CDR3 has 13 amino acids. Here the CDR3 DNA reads TGTGCCAGCAGTCAAATTATGGACACTGAAGCTTTCTTT. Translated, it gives CASSQIMDTEAFF.

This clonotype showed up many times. The CDR3 nucleotides are TGTGCCAGCAGCTTCTACAATGAGCAGTTCTTC. Its translation is CASSFYNEQFF. The chain is built from TRBV7-2 and TRBJ2-1; D is unresolved. Per the germline V gene, CDR1 is SGHTA and CDR2 is FQGNSA. The CDR3 length is 11 residues. Between the trimmed V and J ends, which lost 3 bases and 3 bases, there was a span of 0 bases.

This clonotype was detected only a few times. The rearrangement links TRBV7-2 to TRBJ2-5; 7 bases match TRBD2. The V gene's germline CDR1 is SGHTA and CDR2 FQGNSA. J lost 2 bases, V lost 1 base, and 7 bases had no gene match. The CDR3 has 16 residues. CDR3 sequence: CASSLGGGGGQETQYF. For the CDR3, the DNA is TGTGCCAGCAGCTTAGGGGGGGGAGGAGGACAAGAGACCCAGTACTTC. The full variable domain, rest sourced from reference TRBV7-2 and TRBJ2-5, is GAGVSQSPSNKVTEKGKDVELRCDPISGHTALYWYRQSLGQGLEFLIYFQGNSAPDKSGLPSDRFSAERTGGSVSTLTIQRTQQEDSAVYLCASSLGGGGGQETQYFGPGTRLLVL.

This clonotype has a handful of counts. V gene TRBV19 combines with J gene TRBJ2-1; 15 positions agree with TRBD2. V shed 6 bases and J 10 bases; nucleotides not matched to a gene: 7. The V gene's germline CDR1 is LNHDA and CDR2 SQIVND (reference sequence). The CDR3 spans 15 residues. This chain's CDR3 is CASRPGTSGRKEQFF. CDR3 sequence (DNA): TGTGCCAGTAGGCCCGGGACTAGCGGGAGGAAGGAGCAGTTCTTC.

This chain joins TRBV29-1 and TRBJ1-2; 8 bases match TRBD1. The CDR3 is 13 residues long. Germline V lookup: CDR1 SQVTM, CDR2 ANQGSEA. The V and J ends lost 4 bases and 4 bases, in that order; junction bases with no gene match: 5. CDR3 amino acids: CSVVQGGPYGYTF. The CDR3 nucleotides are TGCAGCGTTGTACAGGGGGGACCCTATGGCTACACCTTC. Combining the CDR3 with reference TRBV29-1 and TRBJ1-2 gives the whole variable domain SAVISQKPSRDICQRGTSLTIQCQVDSQVTMMFWYRQQPGQSLTLIATANQGSEATYESGFVIDKFPISRPNLTFSTLTVSNMSPEDSSIYLCSVVQGGPYGYTFGSGTRLTVV.

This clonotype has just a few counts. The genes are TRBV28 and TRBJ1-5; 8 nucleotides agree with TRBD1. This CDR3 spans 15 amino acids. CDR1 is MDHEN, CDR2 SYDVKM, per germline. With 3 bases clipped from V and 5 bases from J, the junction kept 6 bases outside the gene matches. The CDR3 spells CASSFRTGPDQPQHF. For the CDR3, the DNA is TGTGCCAGCAGTTTTAGGACAGGGCCCGATCAGCCCCAGCATTTT.

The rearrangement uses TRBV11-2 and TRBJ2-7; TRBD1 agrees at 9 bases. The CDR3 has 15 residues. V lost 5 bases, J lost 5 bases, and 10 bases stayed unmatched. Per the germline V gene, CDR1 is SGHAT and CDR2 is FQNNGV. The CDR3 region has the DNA TGTGCCAGCAGCCGAATTAACAGGGGGCGAAACGAGCAGTACTTC. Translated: CASSRINRGRNEQYF.

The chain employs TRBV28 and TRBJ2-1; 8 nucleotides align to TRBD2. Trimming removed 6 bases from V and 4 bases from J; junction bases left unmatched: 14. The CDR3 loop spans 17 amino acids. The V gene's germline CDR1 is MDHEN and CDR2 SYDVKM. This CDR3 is CASSPPQGTRRYNEQFF. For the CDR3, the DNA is TGTGCCAGCAGCCCTCCTCAGGGGACTAGACGTTACAATGAGCAGTTCTTC.

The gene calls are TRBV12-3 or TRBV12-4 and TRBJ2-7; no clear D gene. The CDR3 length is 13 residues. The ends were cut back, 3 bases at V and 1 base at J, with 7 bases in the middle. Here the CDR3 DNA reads TGTGCCAGCAGTTTTCATGGGTCCTACGAGCAGTACGTC. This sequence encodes CASSFHGSYEQYV.

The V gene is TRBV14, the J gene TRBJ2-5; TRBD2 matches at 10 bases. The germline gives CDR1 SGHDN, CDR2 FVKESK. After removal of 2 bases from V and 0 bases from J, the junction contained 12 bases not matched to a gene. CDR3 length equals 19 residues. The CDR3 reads CASSQPSGTSERYQETQYF. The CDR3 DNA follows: TGTGCCAGCAGCCAACCATCCGGGACTAGCGAGAGGTACCAAGAGACCCAGTACTTC.

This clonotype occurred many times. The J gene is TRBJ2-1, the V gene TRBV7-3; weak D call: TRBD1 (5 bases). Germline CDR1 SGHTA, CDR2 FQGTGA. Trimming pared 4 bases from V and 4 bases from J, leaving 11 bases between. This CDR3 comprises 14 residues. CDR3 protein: CASSSSGPYNEQFF. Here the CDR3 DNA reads TGTGCCAGCAGCTCCTCAGGGCCATACAATGAGCAGTTCTTC.

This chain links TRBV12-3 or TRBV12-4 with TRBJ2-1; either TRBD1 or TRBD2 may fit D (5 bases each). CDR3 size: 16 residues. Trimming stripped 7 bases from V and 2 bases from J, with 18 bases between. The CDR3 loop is CASTPDLGDTYNEQFF. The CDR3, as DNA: TGTGCCAGCACCCCCGACCTGGGGGATACCTACAATGAGCAGTTCTTC.

DNA of the CDR3: TGTGCCAGCAGCTTGGGCAACTATCAGCCCCAGCATTTT. This sequence encodes CASSLGNYQPQHF. The chain uses TRBV5-8 and TRBJ1-5; D not certain. The germline V gene has CDR1 SGHTS and CDR2 YDEGEE. Trimming pared 0 bases from V and 5 bases from J, leaving 6 bases between. The CDR3 runs 13 residues.

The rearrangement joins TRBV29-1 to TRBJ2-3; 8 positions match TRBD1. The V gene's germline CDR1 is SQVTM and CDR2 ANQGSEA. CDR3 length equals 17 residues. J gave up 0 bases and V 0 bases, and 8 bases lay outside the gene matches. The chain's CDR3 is CSVEDPQDRASTDTQYF. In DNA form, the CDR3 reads TGCAGCGTTGAAGATCCCCAGGACAGGGCTAGCACAGATACGCAGTATTTT.

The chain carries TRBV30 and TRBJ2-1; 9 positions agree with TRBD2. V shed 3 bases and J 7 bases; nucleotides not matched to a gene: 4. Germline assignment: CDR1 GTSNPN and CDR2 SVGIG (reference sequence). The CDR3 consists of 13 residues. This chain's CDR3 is CAWRGGRVNEQFF. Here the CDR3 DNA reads TGTGCCTGGAGGGGCGGGAGGGTGAATGAGCAGTTCTTC.

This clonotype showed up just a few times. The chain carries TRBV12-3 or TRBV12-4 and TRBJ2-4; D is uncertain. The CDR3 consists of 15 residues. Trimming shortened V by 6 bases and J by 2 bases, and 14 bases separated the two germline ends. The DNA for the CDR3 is TGTGCCAGCAGCAAAGATGTTATTCCCAAAAACATTCAGTACTTC. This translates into CASSKDVIPKNIQYF.

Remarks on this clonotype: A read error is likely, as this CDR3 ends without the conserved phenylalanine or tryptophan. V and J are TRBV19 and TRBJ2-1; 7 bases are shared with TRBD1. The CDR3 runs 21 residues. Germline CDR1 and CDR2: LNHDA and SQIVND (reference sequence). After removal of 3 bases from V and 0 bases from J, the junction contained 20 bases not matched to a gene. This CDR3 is CASSIVSARGIRRLSYNEQFS. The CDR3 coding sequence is TGTGCCAGTAGTATTGTGTCCGCCAGGGGGATCCGCCGTCTCTCCTACAATGAGCAGTTCTCC.

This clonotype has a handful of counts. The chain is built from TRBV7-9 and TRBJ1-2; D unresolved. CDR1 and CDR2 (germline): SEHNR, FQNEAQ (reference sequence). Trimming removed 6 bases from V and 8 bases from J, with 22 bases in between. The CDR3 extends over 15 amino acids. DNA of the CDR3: TGTGCCAGCAGTCCTACCCCCGCCCAGATTTGGGGCTACACCTTC. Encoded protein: CASSPTPAQIWGYTF.

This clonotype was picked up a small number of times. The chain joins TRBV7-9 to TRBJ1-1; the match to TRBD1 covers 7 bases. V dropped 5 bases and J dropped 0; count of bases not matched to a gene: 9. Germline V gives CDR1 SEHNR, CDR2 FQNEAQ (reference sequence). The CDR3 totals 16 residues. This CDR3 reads CASSPQEQGLNTEAFF. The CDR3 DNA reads TGTGCCAGCAGCCCTCAAGAACAGGGGTTGAACACTGAAGCTTTCTTT.

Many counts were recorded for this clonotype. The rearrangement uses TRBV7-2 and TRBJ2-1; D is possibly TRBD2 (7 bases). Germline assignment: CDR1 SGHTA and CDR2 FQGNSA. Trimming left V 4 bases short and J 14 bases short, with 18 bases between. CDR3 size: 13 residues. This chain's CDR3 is CASSSTRGGGEFF. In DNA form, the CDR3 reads TGTGCCAGCAGCTCGACTAGGGGGGGAGGGGAGTTCTTC.

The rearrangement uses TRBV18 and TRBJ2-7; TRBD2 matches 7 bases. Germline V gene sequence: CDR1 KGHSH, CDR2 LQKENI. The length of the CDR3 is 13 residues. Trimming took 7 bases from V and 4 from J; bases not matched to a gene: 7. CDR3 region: CASLPVGGYEQYF. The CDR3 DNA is TGTGCCAGCTTACCGGTGGGAGGGTACGAGCAGTACTTC.

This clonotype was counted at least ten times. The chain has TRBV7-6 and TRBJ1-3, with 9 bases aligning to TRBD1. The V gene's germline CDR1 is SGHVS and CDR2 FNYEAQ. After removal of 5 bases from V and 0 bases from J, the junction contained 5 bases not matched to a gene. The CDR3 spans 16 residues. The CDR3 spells CASSPRQGVSGNTIYF. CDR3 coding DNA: TGTGCCAGCAGCCCCAGACAGGGGGTCTCTGGAAACACCATATATTTT.

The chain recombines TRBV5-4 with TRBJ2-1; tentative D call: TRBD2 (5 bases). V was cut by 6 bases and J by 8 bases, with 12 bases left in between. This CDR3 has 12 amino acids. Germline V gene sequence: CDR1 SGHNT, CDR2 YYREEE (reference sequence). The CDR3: CASTPGRHEQFF. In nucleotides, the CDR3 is TGTGCCAGCACCCCGGGGAGACATGAGCAGTTCTTC.

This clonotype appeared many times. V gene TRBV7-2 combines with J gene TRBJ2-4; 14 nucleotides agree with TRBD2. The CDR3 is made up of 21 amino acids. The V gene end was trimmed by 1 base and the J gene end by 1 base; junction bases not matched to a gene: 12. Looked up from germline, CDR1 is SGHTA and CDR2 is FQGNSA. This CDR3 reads CASSLVGTGTSGSFAKNIQYF. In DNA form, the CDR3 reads TGTGCCAGCAGCTTAGTGGGTACCGGGACTAGCGGGAGTTTTGCCAAAAACATTCAGTACTTC.

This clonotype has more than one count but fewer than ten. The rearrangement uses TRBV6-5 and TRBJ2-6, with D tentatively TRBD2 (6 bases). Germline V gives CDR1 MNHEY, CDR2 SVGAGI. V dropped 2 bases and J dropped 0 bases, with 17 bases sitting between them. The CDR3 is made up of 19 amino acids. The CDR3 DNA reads TGTGCCAGCAGTTACGCGGACTATCGCTTGCTCTCTGGGGCCAACGTCCTGACTTTC. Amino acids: CASSYADYRLLSGANVLTF.

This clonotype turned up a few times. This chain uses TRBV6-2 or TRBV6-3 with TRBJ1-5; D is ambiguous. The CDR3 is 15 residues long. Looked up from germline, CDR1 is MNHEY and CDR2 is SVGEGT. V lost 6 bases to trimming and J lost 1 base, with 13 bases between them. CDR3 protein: CASRDRHASNQPQHF. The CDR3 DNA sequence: TGTGCCAGCAGAGACCGACACGCCAGCAATCAGCCCCAGCATTTT.

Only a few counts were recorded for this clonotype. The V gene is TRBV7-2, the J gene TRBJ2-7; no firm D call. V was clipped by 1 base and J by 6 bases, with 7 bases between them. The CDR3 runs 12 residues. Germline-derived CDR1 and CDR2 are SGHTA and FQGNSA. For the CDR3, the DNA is TGTGCCAGCAGCTTAGTGGCCTCCGAGCAGTACGTC. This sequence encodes CASSLVASEQYV.